This TCR beta chain was sequenced during a study of identical twins. Study conclusions and caveats: Where beta out-of-frame sequences were concerned, excess twin sharing was weaker. Models underestimated TCR alpha sharing (out-of-frame) in monozygotic twins.

Comments on this clonotype: Its specificity is not known.

MiXCR, run by TCRdb on the 5' RACE reads, gives a single entry per CDR3 protein. The data contain approximately 550,000 distinct CDR3 sequences, approximately 20% of them singletons. Germline V CDR1 and CDR2: MNHEY, SMNVEV (reference sequence). Unmatched junction bases numbered 10, after V lost 5 bases and J lost 8 bases. This CDR3 comprises 16 residues. These data were also filed under a second study, of yellow fever vaccine responses in identical twins. That study reports: Twins reportedly mounted vaccine T cell responses that seemed partly convergent, partly personalized.

The chain recombines TRBV27 with TRBJ2-1, with TRBD2 matching over 12 bases. This TCR derives from a young woman in good health. Sequenced: CD4+ T cells sorted from blood. The CDR3 spells CASSQRLAGALYEQFF. DNA for the CDR3: TGTGCCAGCAGTCAGAGACTAGCGGGGGCGCTTTATGAGCAGTTCTTC.